A selection of T cell receptor beta chains follows, all from one sample in a study of blood T cells in healthy people across ages. TCRdb analysed the 5' RACE reads with MiXCR anew, one entry per CDR3 protein. The profile shows around 1,000,000 distinct CDR3 sequences, under 30% of them singletons. These sequences were also reported in another study, on T cells of mothers and their children.

Material for sequencing was blood. These receptors were collected from a girl under 10 years old in good health. The CDR3 runs from the conserved cysteine through the conserved F or W. The order of the fields is clone size, J gene, D gene, V gene, CDR3 DNA, CDR3 protein. The D gene is left open where the match is weak. Expanded clones are given a class, and other clones once, few, many or no size at all.

clone size: -
J gene: TRBJ2-4
D gene: TRBD1
V gene: TRBV6-5
CDR3 DNA: TGTGCCAGCAGTTGGACGACAGGGACCAAAAACATTCAGTACTTC
CDR3 protein: CASSWTTGTKNIQYF

clone size: few
J gene: TRBJ2-1
D gene: -
V gene: TRBV20-1
CDR3 DNA: TGCAGTGCTAGAGACCCCAGCACATCCTACAATGAGCAGTTCTTC
CDR3 protein: CSARDPSTSYNEQFF

clone size: -
J gene: TRBJ2-2
D gene: -
V gene: TRBV4-1
CDR3 DNA: TGCGCCAGCAGCCAAGATGGGGAGACCGGGGAGCTGTTTTTT
CDR3 protein: CASSQDGETGELFF

clone size: -
J gene: TRBJ2-1
D gene: -
V gene: TRBV7-9
CDR3 DNA: TGTGCCAGCAGCTCCATATCCGGGGTCCTAAATGAGCAGTTCTTC
CDR3 protein: CASSSISGVLNEQFF

clone size: few
J gene: TRBJ2-5
D gene: -
V gene: TRBV5-1
CDR3 DNA: TGCGCCAGCAGCGTCGGGACACTCGAGACCCAGTACTTC
CDR3 protein: CASSVGTLETQYF

clone size: -
J gene: TRBJ1-4
D gene: -
V gene: TRBV7-2
CDR3 DNA: TGTGCCAGCAGCTTAGGCTACCCTGAAAAACTGTTTTTT
CDR3 protein: CASSLGYPEKLFF

clone size: few
J gene: TRBJ2-7
D gene: TRBD1
V gene: TRBV28
CDR3 DNA: TGTGCCAGCAGTCCGCCAGGGACAGGGGGCTACTACGAGCAGTACTTC
CDR3 protein: CASSPPGTGGYYEQYF

clone size: few
J gene: TRBJ2-3
D gene: TRBD1
V gene: TRBV19
CDR3 DNA: TGTGCCAGTAGCCCCTTGGACAGGGTAAAGACAGATACGCAGTATTTT
CDR3 protein: CASSPLDRVKTDTQYF

clone size: -
J gene: TRBJ2-3
D gene: TRBD2
V gene: TRBV7-9
CDR3 DNA: TGTGCCGGCAGCTTGGGACTAACCAGCACAGATACGCAGTATTTT
CDR3 protein: CAGSLGLTSTDTQYF

clone size: few
J gene: TRBJ2-6
D gene: TRBD1
V gene: TRBV15
CDR3 DNA: TGTGCCTCTACGTCGGGACAGGGTAGGGCTGGGGCCAACGTCCTGACTTTC
CDR3 protein: CASTSGQGRAGANVLTF

clone size: -
J gene: TRBJ2-1
D gene: -
V gene: TRBV2
CDR3 DNA: TGTGCCACGAGATTCCCAGGTAATGAGCAGTTCTTC
CDR3 protein: CATRFPGNEQFF

clone size: -
J gene: TRBJ1-6
D gene: -
V gene: TRBV6-1
CDR3 DNA: TGTGCCAGCATTGATGCGAGCTCCTATAATTCACCCCTCCACTTT
CDR3 protein: CASIDASSYNSPLHF

clone size: few
J gene: TRBJ2-3
D gene: TRBD2
V gene: TRBV6-2/TRBV6-3
CDR3 DNA: TGTGCCAGCAGTAGAAGCGGGGGGGCCTTAGATTTT
CDR3 protein: CASSRSGGALDF

clone size: -
J gene: TRBJ2-7
D gene: TRBD1
V gene: TRBV19
CDR3 DNA: TGTGCCAGTAACCAACAGGGGAGTCCCTACGAGCAGTACTTC
CDR3 protein: CASNQQGSPYEQYF

clone size: few
J gene: TRBJ2-3
D gene: TRBD2
V gene: TRBV20-1
CDR3 DNA: TGCAGTGCTAGAGATTTAGCGGGAGTAGCAGATACGCAGTATTTT
CDR3 protein: CSARDLAGVADTQYF

clone size: -
J gene: TRBJ2-5
D gene: -
V gene: TRBV15
CDR3 DNA: TGTGCCACCAGCAGAGACCGACCACAGGGAGGAAGAGAGACCCAGTACTTC
CDR3 protein: CATSRDRPQGGRETQYF

clone size: -
J gene: TRBJ2-2
D gene: TRBD1
V gene: TRBV6-1
CDR3 DNA: TGTGCCAGCAGTGAAGCGGGACAGAGAATGAACACCGGGGAGCTGTTTTTT
CDR3 protein: CASSEAGQRMNTGELFF

clone size: -
J gene: TRBJ1-5
D gene: -
V gene: TRBV3-1
CDR3 DNA: TGTGCCAGCAGCCATTGGGCACCCTGCAATCAGCCCCAGCATTTT
CDR3 protein: CASSHWAPCNQPQHF

clone size: few
J gene: TRBJ2-5
D gene: -
V gene: TRBV4-1
CDR3 DNA: TGCGCCAGCAGCCACCCCGGACTAAACCAAGAGACCCAGTACTTC
CDR3 protein: CASSHPGLNQETQYF

clone size: many
J gene: TRBJ2-7
D gene: TRBD1
V gene: TRBV9
CDR3 DNA: TGTGCCAGCAGCGCCTCCGGGACAGGGATAAACGAGCAGTACTTC
CDR3 protein: CASSASGTGINEQYF

clone size: many
J gene: TRBJ2-7
D gene: TRBD2
V gene: TRBV25-1
CDR3 DNA: TGTGCCAGCAGTGGCTTAGCGGGGGCCTACGAGCAGTACTTC
CDR3 protein: CASSGLAGAYEQYF

clone size: -
J gene: TRBJ1-2
D gene: -
V gene: TRBV5-1
CDR3 DNA: TGCGCCAGCAGCCCTGTAAACAGGACACCTTTCTATGGCTACACCTTC
CDR3 protein: CASSPVNRTPFYGYTF

clone size: few
J gene: TRBJ2-7
D gene: -
V gene: TRBV20-1
CDR3 DNA: TGCAGTGCTAGCTTCGACCACTCCTACGAGCAGTACTTC
CDR3 protein: CSASFDHSYEQYF

clone size: few
J gene: TRBJ2-5
D gene: -
V gene: TRBV6-6
CDR3 DNA: TGTGCCAGCAGTTACCAGAGGGAGCAGTACTTC
CDR3 protein: CASSYQREQYF

clone size: once
J gene: TRBJ2-7
D gene: -
V gene: TRBV7-3
CDR3 DNA: TGTGCCAGCAGGCCTCCTTCATCGGGCGAGCAGTACTTC
CDR3 protein: CASRPPSSGEQYF